Given below is one TCR beta chain in context. As yet, its antigen is unknown. A much larger clone sits a single nucleotide away, making a read error possible. This CDR3 comprises 14 residues. These data are taken from a study of blood T cells in healthy people across ages. The study, taken as a whole, reports: No one knew whether donors had CMV, which possibly confounded expanded clonotype changes. Diversity of TCR beta per million T cells declined in a roughly linear way with age.

Next came a second PCR, run for roughly 6 to 11 cycles, which used a sample-barcoded 5' primer along with a J-beta primer mix. The template-switch adaptor, which had 12 random nucleotides, put a tag on each cDNA molecule. Sequencing recovered at least 2.5 million CDR3-containing paired-end reads from each sample. TCRdb reprocessed the 5' RACE reads with MiXCR, giving one entry per CDR3 protein. The sample lists approximately 1.5 million distinct CDR3 sequences; roughly a third were seen once. The sequencing input was blood. This sequence was found in a woman between 25 and 40 years old in good health. The genes are TRBV12-3 or TRBV12-4 and TRBJ1-2, with TRBD1 as a possible D gene (5 bases). The CDR3 DNA sequence: TGTGCCGGCAGCCGCCAGGGAAGGGTTCGGGGCTACACCTTC. It is translated as CAGSRQGRVRGYTF.